Listed below are T cell receptor beta chains from one sample, sequenced in a study of response to subunit inactivated influenza vaccine. MiXCR was run by TCRdb on the RT-PCR reads, yielding one entry per CDR3 protein. Of about 780,000 distinct CDR3 sequences listed, approximately 17% are singletons. The source material was PBMCs from blood, sampled about 5 days after vaccination. Receptors originate from a man aged 50 to 60 who received an inactivated influenza vaccine. Each CDR3 is given with its conserved first and last residue. Fields, in order: V gene, D gene, J gene, clone size, CDR3 protein, CDR3 DNA. A D gene is named only where the DNA matches it firmly. Some rows have no size entry. The others give once, few or many, or a class for an expanded clone.

TRBV27,TRBD2,TRBJ2-7,NA,CASSTLAGVGTVQYF,TGTGCCAGCAGTACGTTAGCGGGAGTGGGCACCGTGCAGTACTTC
TRBV6-1,NA,TRBJ1-2,few,CASNWVNYGYTF,TGTGCCAGCAACTGGGTTAACTATGGCTACACCTTC
TRBV28,NA,TRBJ1-5,many,CASSPRRSNQPQHF,TGTGCCAGCAGTCCTAGGCGGAGCAATCAGCCCCAGCATTTT
TRBV3-1,NA,TRBJ1-1,few,CASSRTGGTQGAFF,TGTGCCAGCAGCCGAACCGGGGGAACCCAAGGAGCTTTCTTT
TRBV7-9,NA,TRBJ2-7,few,CASSYSKPEQYF,TGTGCCAGCAGCTACTCCAAGCCGGAGCAGTACTTC
TRBV4-3,TRBD2,TRBJ2-3,few,CASSQHLSGRTDTQYF,TGCGCCAGCAGCCAGCACCTTAGCGGGAGAACAGATACGCAGTATTTT
TRBV28,NA,TRBJ1-1,few,CASSPYWGRERTEAFF,TGTGCCAGCAGCCCTTACTGGGGTCGAGAGAGGACTGAAGCTTTCTTT
TRBV5-1,TRBD2,TRBJ2-5,few,CASSPSGSGLVETQYF,TGCGCCAGCAGCCCAAGCGGGAGTGGTCTGGTAGAGACCCAGTACTTC
TRBV7-2,NA,TRBJ2-2,NA,CASRSRRANTGELFF,TGTGCCAGCAGATCGCGGAGAGCGAACACCGGGGAGCTGTTTTTT
TRBV7-8,TRBD1,TRBJ2-1,NA,CASSLSGTANNNEQFF,TGTGCCAGCAGCTTAAGTGGGACAGCGAACAACAATGAGCAGTTCTTC
TRBV18,NA,TRBJ2-1,few,CASSATAVSEQFF,TGTGCCAGCTCAGCCACGGCGGTTTCTGAGCAGTTCTTC
TRBV6-1,NA,TRBJ1-2,once,CASSEGFNYGYTF,TGTGCCAGCAGTGAAGGGTTTAACTATGGCTACACCTTC
TRBV12-3/TRBV12-4,TRBD1,TRBJ2-1,NA,CASSPRDRVAYNEQFF,TGTGCCAGCAGCCCCCGGGACAGGGTCGCCTACAATGAGCAGTTCTTC
TRBV5-1,TRBD1,TRBJ2-7,few,CASSAGQEGGEQYF,TGCGCCAGCAGCGCGGGACAGGAAGGAGGGGAGCAGTACTTC
TRBV20-1,TRBD2,TRBJ2-3,few,CRGTSGGDTQYF,TGCAGGGGGACTAGCGGGGGAGATACGCAGTATTTT
TRBV4-1,TRBD1,TRBJ1-2,few,CASSHMDRGPYGYTF,TGCGCCAGCAGCCACATGGACAGGGGGCCCTATGGCTACACCTTC
TRBV4-1,NA,TRBJ2-1,NA,CASSQVPGVLARNNEQFF,TGCGCCAGCAGCCAAGTCCCGGGAGTTCTAGCGAGAAACAATGAGCAGTTCTTC